The source of this TCR beta chain is a study of CD8 T cells in ankylosing spondylitis. TCRdb reprocessed the 5' RACE reads via MiXCR and lists one record per CDR3 protein. The sample yields 100,000 to 150,000 distinct CDR3 sequences, over 9.5% seen once. Deletions cut 3 bases from V and 5 bases from J, with 5 bases between. The CDR3 is 12 residues long. Germline loops: CDR1 MNHNS, CDR2 SASEGT. The chain joins TRBV6-1 to TRBJ2-1, with D tentatively TRBD1 or TRBD2 (5 bases each). The TCR originated in a female donor with ankylosing spondylitis or in good health (not recorded which). Sample: blood, either unsorted or a sorted T cell fraction (not recorded which). The CDR3 DNA sequence: TGTGCCAGCAGTGAGGGACACAATGAGCAGTTCTTC. It yields the protein CASSEGHNEQFF.